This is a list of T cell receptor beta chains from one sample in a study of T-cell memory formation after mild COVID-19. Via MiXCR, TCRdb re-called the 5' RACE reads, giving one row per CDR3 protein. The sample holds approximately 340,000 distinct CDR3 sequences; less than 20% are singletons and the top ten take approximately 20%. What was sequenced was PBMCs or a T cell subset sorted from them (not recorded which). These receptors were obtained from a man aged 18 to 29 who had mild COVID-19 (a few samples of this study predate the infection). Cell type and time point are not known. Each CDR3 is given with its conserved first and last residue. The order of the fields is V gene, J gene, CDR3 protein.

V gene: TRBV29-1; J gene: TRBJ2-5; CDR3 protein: CSVAPSQETQYF
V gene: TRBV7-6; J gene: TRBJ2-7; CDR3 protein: CASSATTGAEQYF
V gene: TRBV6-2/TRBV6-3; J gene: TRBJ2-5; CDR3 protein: CASSPGTSGGSRETQYF
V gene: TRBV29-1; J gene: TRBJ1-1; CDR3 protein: CSVAGSSSEAFF
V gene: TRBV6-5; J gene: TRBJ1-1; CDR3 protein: CASSLGQEVEAFF
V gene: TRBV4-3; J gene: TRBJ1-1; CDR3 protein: CASSQVTGGGTEAFF
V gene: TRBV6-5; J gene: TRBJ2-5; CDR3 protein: CASRPGGRETQYF
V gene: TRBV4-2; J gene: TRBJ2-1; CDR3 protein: CASSPSVSGMENNEQFF
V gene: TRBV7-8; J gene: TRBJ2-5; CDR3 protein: CASSPRDIRTETQYF
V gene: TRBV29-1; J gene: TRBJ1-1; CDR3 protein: CSVDWQIMNTEAFF
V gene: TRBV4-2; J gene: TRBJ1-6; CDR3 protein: CASSQGTDSASPLHF
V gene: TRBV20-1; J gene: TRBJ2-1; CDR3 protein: CSASDGGQGYNEQFF
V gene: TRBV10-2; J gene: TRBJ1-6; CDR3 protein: CATNPGQSGSPLHF
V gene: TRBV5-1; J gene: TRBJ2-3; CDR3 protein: CASSLEGERYTQYF
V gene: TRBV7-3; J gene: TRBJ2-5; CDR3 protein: CASSLNRAEETQYF
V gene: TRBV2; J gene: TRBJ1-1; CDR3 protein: CASSLGDNTEAFF
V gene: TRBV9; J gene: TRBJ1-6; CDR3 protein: CASSATSGSSPLHF
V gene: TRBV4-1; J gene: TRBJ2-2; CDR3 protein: CASSQDAGLGFFGELFF
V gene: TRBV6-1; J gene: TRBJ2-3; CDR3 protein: CASSEPDAGGEDTQYF
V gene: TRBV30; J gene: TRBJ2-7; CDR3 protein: CAWSREGPDPYEQYF
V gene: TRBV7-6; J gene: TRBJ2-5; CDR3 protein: CASSRGAVQETQYF
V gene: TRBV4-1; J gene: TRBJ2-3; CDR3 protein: CASSQDRGRSTDTQYF
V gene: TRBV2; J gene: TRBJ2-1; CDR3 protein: CASSEGPGRTGDEQFF
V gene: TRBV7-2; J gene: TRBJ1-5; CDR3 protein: CASSRGTEYQPQHF
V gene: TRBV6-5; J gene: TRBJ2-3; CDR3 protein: CASSYLRTGGADTQYF
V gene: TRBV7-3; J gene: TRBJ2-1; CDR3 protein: CASSPEKGGSYNEQFF
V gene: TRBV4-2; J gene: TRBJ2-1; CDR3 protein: CASSPKEGNEQFF
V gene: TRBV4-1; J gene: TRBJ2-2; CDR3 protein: CASSQGPGNSGELFF
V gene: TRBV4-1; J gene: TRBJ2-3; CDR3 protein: CASSQELPTSTDTQYF
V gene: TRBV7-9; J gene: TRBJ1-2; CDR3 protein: CASSLSGRNYPYGYTF
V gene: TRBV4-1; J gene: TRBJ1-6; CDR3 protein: CASSQANRQTNSPLHF
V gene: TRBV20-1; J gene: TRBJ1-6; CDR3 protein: CSASFGQGPGTLHF
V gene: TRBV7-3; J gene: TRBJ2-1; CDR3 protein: CASSLLAGVEQFF
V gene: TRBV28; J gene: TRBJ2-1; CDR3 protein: CASTSGGGYNEQFF
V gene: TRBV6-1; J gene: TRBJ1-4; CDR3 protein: CASTRPRGSNEKLFF
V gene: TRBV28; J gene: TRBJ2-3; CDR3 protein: CASSWTVESTDTQYF
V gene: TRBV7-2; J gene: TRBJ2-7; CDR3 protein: CASSSPSTYEQYF
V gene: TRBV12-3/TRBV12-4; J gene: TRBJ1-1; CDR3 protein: CASSLEGRVTEAFF
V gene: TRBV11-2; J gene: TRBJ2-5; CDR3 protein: CASSLRPRGVEETQYF
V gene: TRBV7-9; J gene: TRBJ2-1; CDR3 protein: CASNKGEWNEQFF
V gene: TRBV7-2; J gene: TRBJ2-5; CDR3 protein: CASSLITRQQETQYF
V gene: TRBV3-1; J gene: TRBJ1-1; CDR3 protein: CASSQIFPGAGLNTEAFF
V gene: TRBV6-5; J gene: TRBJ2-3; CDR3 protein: CASSYSPTAADTQYF
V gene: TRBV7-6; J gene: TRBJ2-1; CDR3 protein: CASSLGATMGSYNEQFF
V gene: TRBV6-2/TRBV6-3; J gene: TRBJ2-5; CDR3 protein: CASRGLAGMMTQYF
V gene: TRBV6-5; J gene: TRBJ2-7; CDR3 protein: CASTQRGTSYEQYF
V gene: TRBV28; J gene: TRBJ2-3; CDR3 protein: CASSFGGVRADTQYF
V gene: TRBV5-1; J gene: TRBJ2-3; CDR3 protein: CASSSPEGAGDTQYF
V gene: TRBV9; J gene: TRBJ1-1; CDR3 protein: CASSVDWNTEAFF
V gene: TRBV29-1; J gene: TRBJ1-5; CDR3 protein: CSGASGPDQPQHF
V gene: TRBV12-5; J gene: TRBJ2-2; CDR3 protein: CASGLGQGGTGELFF
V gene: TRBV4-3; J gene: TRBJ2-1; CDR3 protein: CASSQAPLNEQFF
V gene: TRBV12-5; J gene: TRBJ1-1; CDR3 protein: CASGLVLGFRGQNTEAFF
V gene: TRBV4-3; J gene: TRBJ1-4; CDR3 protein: CASSQEGTGREKLFF
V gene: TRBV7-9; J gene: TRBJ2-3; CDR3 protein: CASSLAPGTGGARDTQYF